Following are 2 T cell receptor beta chains from one sample sequenced in a study of metastatic and nonmetastatic thyroid tumors. From the PCR reads, TCRdb re-called clones with MiXCR. This sample has some 31,000 clones, with under 8% found just once. No patient received treatment before thyroid surgery. What was sequenced was blood. Source of these receptors: a female donor with papillary thyroid cancer or a benign thyroid nodule (not recorded which). Some clones in this sample may be carry-over from other donors' samples.

This clone was detected ten times or more. The CDR3 bases are TGTGCCAGCAGTGAAGGCTGGGGATCGACAGGGTCGCAAGAGCAGTACTTC. Its translation is CASSEGWGSTGSQEQYF. The chain uses TRBV6-1 and TRBJ2-7; 7 bases line up with TRBD1. Looked up from germline, CDR1 is MNHNS and CDR2 is SASEGT. Losses at the gene ends were 1 base for V and 7 bases for J; bases not matched to a gene: 16. CDR3 length: 17 amino acids.

In this sample, this clone turned up many times. V is TRBV27 and J is TRBJ2-7; D remains ambiguous. V was clipped by 4 bases and J by 3 bases, with 4 bases between them. The CDR3 is 11 residues long. CDR1 and CDR2 from the germline V gene are MNHEY and SMNVEV (reference sequence). The CDR3 sequence is CASSSDYEQYF. DNA of the CDR3: TGTGCCAGCAGTTCCGACTACGAGCAGTACTTC.